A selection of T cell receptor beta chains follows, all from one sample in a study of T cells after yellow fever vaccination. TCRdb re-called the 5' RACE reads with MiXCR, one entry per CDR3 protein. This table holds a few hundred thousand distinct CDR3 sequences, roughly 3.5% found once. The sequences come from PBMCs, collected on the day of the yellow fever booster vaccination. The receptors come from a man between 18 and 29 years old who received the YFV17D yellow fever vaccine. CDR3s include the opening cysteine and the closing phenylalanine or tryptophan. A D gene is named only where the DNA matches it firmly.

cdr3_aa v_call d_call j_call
CASSETALQGGNSPLHF TRBV6-1 - TRBJ1-6
CASSPGWGNTEAFF TRBV7-3 - TRBJ1-1
CASSLRPGQGRETQYF TRBV5-8 TRBD1 TRBJ2-5
CARGGNLYEQFF TRBV10-2 TRBD2 TRBJ2-1
CASEAGGLNQPQHF TRBV2 TRBD1 TRBJ1-5
CASSLRGMETQYF TRBV12-3/TRBV12-4 - TRBJ2-5
CAWSVADNSPLHF TRBV30 - TRBJ1-6
CASGPGTIKFF TRBV11-2 TRBD2 TRBJ2-1
CASSYIHEQYF TRBV6-2/TRBV6-3 - TRBJ2-7
CASSYRQQHYGYTF TRBV7-9 - TRBJ1-2
CATSRGDTSGANEQFF TRBV15 TRBD2 TRBJ2-1
CASSRDGLAGGETQYF TRBV5-1 TRBD2 TRBJ2-5
CASSLRATSGGADTQYF TRBV7-2 TRBD2 TRBJ2-3
CASSYEVGSYEQYF TRBV6-2/TRBV6-3 - TRBJ2-7
CASSLEAGHTDTQYF TRBV7-9 - TRBJ2-3
CASSFRQGADTQYF TRBV5-1 TRBD1 TRBJ2-3
CASSKGLNTEAFF TRBV7-2 - TRBJ1-1
CASGQALGADTQYF TRBV28 - TRBJ2-3
CASSQDRSGDTQYF TRBV4-3 - TRBJ2-3
CASRQPGLQETQYF TRBV11-2 TRBD2 TRBJ2-5
CASSLRFSYNSPLHF TRBV5-6 - TRBJ1-6
CASSKVDRVYGYTF TRBV21-1 - TRBJ1-2
CASSGLGTPGGKNIQYF TRBV2 - TRBJ2-4
CASSLGDGYEQYF TRBV5-6 - TRBJ2-7
CASSLPTVAGGPGTQYF TRBV5-1 TRBD2 TRBJ2-5
CASSLEAYNEQFF TRBV11-1 - TRBJ2-1
CASCTQGPGNEQLF TRBV3-1 - TRBJ2-1
CASSHARRGVSHTIYF TRBV28 - TRBJ1-3
CASSLAGMKTQYF TRBV5-4 - TRBJ2-5
CSARDNTEAFF TRBV20-1 - TRBJ1-1